These 18 T cell receptor beta chains originate from one sample sequenced in a study of TIL therapy for anti-PD-1-resistant metastatic lung cancer. Time point of the sample: pre-treatment sample, taken before nivolumab and TIL therapy. Pleural nodules or supraclavicular lymph nodes made up most of the excised metastases sampled. Sequencing used immunoSEQ v3. Using immunoSEQ multiplex PCR, the repertoire was profiled, and TCRdb retains in-frame clones only, with some absent. The sample records tens of thousands of clones, about two thirds being singletons. The sample consisted of tumor tissue, taken at baseline. These receptors all stem from a person aged 25-79 years with non-small cell lung cancer.

V and J are TRBV2 and TRBJ1-1; the D gene is possibly TRBD1 (6 bases). Germline loops: CDR1 SNHLY, CDR2 FYNNEI. Trimming left V 6 bases short and J 4 bases short, with 6 bases between. The CDR3 runs to 11 residues. CDR3 sequence: CASRQGTEAFF. For the CDR3, the DNA is TGTGCCAGCAGACAGGGCACTGAAGCTTTCTTT.

This rearrangement joins TRBV6-6 to TRBJ2-5; D not resolved. This CDR3 has 11 residues. Germline CDR1 MNHNY, CDR2 SVGAGI (reference sequence). V lost 6 bases to trimming and J lost 3 bases, with 5 bases between them. For the CDR3, the DNA is TGTGCCAGCAGCCCCAAAGAGACCCAGTACTTC. Amino acid sequence: CASSPKETQYF.

This rearrangement joins TRBV6-1 to TRBJ2-5, with D possibly TRBD2 on 6 matching bases. Germline lookup yields CDR1 MNHNS and CDR2 SASEGT. V gave up 6 bases and J gave up 2 bases, with 13 bases separating them. This CDR3 spans 14 amino acids. The CDR3 coding sequence is TGTGCCAGCAGCGACGGGAGTAGGCAAGAGACCCAGTACTTC. Translated, it gives CASSDGSRQETQYF.

The chain carries TRBV7-2 and TRBJ1-5; D uncertain. Germline CDR1 and CDR2: SGHTA and FQGNSA. V was cut by 3 bases and J by 3 bases, with 9 bases left in between. This CDR3 has 14 amino acids. DNA for the CDR3: TGTGCCAGCAGCTTGAATGGATTCAATCAGCCCCAGCATTTT. This encodes CASSLNGFNQPQHF. The full variable domain, its missing parts supplied by reference TRBV7-2 and TRBJ1-5, is GAGVSQSPSNKVTEKGKDVELRCDPISGHTALYWYRQSLGQGLEFLIYFQGNSAPDKSGLPSDRFSAERTGGSVSTLTIQRTQQEDSAVYLCASSLNGFNQPQHFGDGTRLSIL.

CDR3: CASSLQGAVGYTF. CDR3 sequence (DNA): TGTGCCAGCAGTTTACAGGGGGCCGTTGGCTACACCTTC. The rearrangement uses TRBV27 and TRBJ1-2; 8 positions match TRBD1. The CDR3 has 13 amino acids. Unmatched junction bases numbered 3, after V lost 2 bases and J lost 7 bases. Germline CDR1 reads MNHEY; CDR2 reads SMNVEV (reference sequence).

Only one count was recorded for this clone. The chain links TRBV4-1 to TRBJ2-5; 11 bases match TRBD2. The ends lost 0 bases at V and 5 bases at J; junction bases unmatched: 8. CDR3 length equals 17 residues. CDR1 and CDR2 (germline): MGHRA, YSYEKL. In nucleotides, the CDR3 is TGCGCCAGCAGCCAAGAGGCTCCTAGCGGGGGGTGGGAGACCCAGTACTTC. It encodes CASSQEAPSGGWETQYF.

J is TRBJ2-3 and V is TRBV5-4, with 11 nucleotides matching TRBD2. The CDR3 totals 16 residues. J lost 2 bases, V lost 4 bases, and 6 bases had no gene match. The germline V gene has CDR1 SGHNT and CDR2 YYREEE (reference sequence). The CDR3 DNA is TGTGCCAGCAGCGTGGGGACTAGCGGATCCACAGATACGCAGTATTTT. This encodes CASSVGTSGSTDTQYF.

A few counts support this clone. The chain combines TRBV2 with TRBJ1-2; D remains unclear. Per germline, CDR1 SNHLY and CDR2 FYNNEI. Trimming cost V 7 bases and J 3 bases, with 12 bases left between them. The CDR3 runs 13 residues. The CDR3: CASKRGQDYGYTF. The CDR3 DNA is TGTGCCAGCAAACGAGGTCAAGACTATGGCTACACCTTC.

The chain is built from TRBV4-3 and TRBJ2-7; TRBD1 is a possible D gene (6 bases). Per the germline V gene, CDR1 is LGHNA and CDR2 is YSLEER. The CDR3 consists of 17 residues. V lost 2 bases to trimming and J lost 4 bases, with 21 bases between them. The CDR3 bases are TGCGCCAGCAGCCAAAAAAAACAGGGCTTCCTTTCGTACGAGCAGTACTTC. Its protein is CASSQKKQGFLSYEQYF.

V is TRBV12-5 and J is TRBJ2-3, with D perhaps assigned TRBD1 or TRBD2 (5 bases each). The length of the CDR3 is 14 residues. Germline loops: CDR1 LGHNT, CDR2 FRNRAP. Trimming shortened V by 1 base and J by 4 bases, and 9 bases separated the two germline ends. Here the CDR3 reads CASGLGDGADTQYF. CDR3 DNA sequence: TGTGCTAGTGGTTTGGGGGACGGGGCAGATACGCAGTATTTT.

This chain joins TRBV7-2 and TRBJ1-1; no definite D call. The CDR3 totals 13 residues. Trimming cost V 5 bases and J 1 base, with 8 bases left between them. Germline CDR1 and CDR2: SGHTA and FQGNSA. CDR3 in amino acids: CASSPYRNTEAFF. The DNA of the CDR3 is TGTGCCAGCAGCCCTTACAGGAACACTGAAGCTTTCTTT.

This clone was counted between two and nine times. This chain connects TRBV5-1 to TRBJ2-1; D is undetermined. Germline V CDR1 and CDR2: SGHRS, YFSETQ. The CDR3 is 14 residues long. Trimming cost V 4 bases and J 2 bases, with 10 bases left between them. As DNA, the CDR3 is TGCGCCAGCAGCCTCCAGCCCCCCTACAATGAGCAGTTCTTC. This codes for CASSLQPPYNEQFF.

The V gene is TRBV18, the J gene TRBJ2-6; D is undetermined. V was cut by 3 bases and J by 2 bases, with 2 bases left in between. CDR1 KGHSH and CDR2 LQKENI come from the germline V gene. This CDR3 region has 13 residues. This CDR3 is CASSPPGANVLTF. The CDR3 DNA follows: TGTGCCAGCTCACCCCCTGGGGCCAACGTCCTGACTTTC. Together with reference TRBV18 and TRBJ2-6, the CDR3 gives the full variable domain: NAGVMQNPRHLVRRRGQEARLRCSPMKGHSHVYWYRQLPEEGLKFMVYLQKENIIDESGMPKERFSAEFPKEGPSILRIQQVVRGDSAAYFCASSPPGANVLTFGAGSRLTVL.

The rearrangement uses TRBV7-3 and TRBJ2-3; D ambiguous. The germline gives CDR1 SGHTA, CDR2 FQGTGA. CDR3 length: 14 residues. Trimming pared 6 bases from V and 1 base from J, leaving 11 bases between. Here the CDR3 reads CASRYGPGTDTQYF. The CDR3 nucleotides read TGTGCCAGCAGATACGGACCCGGCACAGATACGCAGTATTTT.

V is TRBV27 and J is TRBJ2-2; D not resolved. V dropped 2 bases and J dropped 5 bases, with 3 bases sitting between them. Germline loops: CDR1 MNHEY, CDR2 SMNVEV (reference sequence). CDR3 size: 12 residues. The CDR3 region has the DNA TGTGCCAGCAGTTTAAGGACCGGGGAGCTGTTTTTT. Its translation: CASSLRTGELFF.

The chain links TRBV13 to TRBJ2-5; D may match TRBD1 or TRBD2 (7 bases each). The CDR3 runs 15 residues. From germline, CDR1 is PRHDT and CDR2 FYEKMQ (reference sequence). The V gene lost 4 bases and the J gene lost 5 bases, with 17 bases spanning the gap. The CDR3 reads CASSSSRQGGETQYF. Written as DNA, the CDR3 is TGTGCCAGCAGCTCTAGCCGACAGGGAGGGGAGACCCAGTACTTC.

The rearrangement links TRBV4-3 to TRBJ1-1; D remains ambiguous. Trimming took 1 base from V and 1 from J, leaving 7 bases between them. CDR1 and CDR2 (germline): LGHNA, YSLEER. The CDR3 has 14 amino acids. The CDR3 DNA reads TGCGCCAGCAGCCAAGTAGGAAGGAACACTGAAGCTTTCTTT. This codes for CASSQVGRNTEAFF.

The rearrangement uses TRBV30 and TRBJ2-2, with TRBD1 identical over 7 bases. CDR3 length equals 13 residues. The germline V gene has CDR1 GTSNPN and CDR2 SVGIG (reference sequence). V dropped 6 bases and J dropped 8; count of bases not matched to a gene: 9. The CDR3 DNA is TGTGCCTGCCGACAGGGAGCCCCTGGGGAGCTGTTTTTT. Residues: CACRQGAPGELFF.